This TCR gamma chain stems from a study of gamma delta lymphoproliferative disorders and STAT genes. In the study overall: Delta libraries were made per EuroClonality-NGS working group procedure. Regarding the study as a whole: Symptomatic patients lacked Vgamma9-JgammaP and Vdelta2-Ddelta3-Jdelta1 major clones. Delta repertoires did not separate groups, but patient gamma repertoires clustered apart.

PBMCs from patients and controls supplied the genomic DNA for sequencing. The J segment lost 0 bases and the V segment lost 1 base, leaving 9 bases of the junction unmatched. The CDR3 loop spans 16 amino acids. Germline loops: CDR1 VINAFY, CDR2 YDVSNSKD. TCRdb processed the multiplex PCR reads again with the CATT caller. In the table there are about 2,200 gamma-chain clones, just over 9.5% of which are singletons. This clone was detected a few times. As yet, its antigen is unknown. The chain uses TRGV5 and TRGJ1 or TRGJ2. TCRdb carries no J gene annotation; the J gene was assigned here by matching the DNA with germline. Sequencing was done on a sample of blood. The receptor was derived from a human donor with gamma-delta T-cell large granular lymphocyte leukemia. The CDR3 DNA sequence: TGTGCCACCTGGGACAGTCCACCAATGAATTATTATAAGAAACTCTTT. Protein: CATWDSPPMNYYKKLF.